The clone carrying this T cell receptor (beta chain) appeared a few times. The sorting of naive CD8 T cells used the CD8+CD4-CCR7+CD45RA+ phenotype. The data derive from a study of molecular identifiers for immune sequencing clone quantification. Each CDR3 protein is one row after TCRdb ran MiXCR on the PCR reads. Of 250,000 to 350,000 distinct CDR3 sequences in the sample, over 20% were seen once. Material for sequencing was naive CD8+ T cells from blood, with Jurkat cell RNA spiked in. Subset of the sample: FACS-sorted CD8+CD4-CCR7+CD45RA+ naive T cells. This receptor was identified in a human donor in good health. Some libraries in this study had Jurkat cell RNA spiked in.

The DNA of the CDR3 is TGTGCCAGCAGTTCCGACCTCACGGGGGCCTACGAGCAGTACTTC. Translated: CASSSDLTGAYEQYF. This sequence joins TRBV28 and TRBJ2-7; weak D call: TRBD2 (6 bases). Germline CDR1 reads MDHEN; CDR2 reads SYDVKM. V lost 4 bases to trimming and J lost 2 bases, with 15 bases between them. The CDR3 has 15 residues. Variable domain in full (rest from reference TRBV28 and TRBJ2-7): DVKVTQSSRYLVKRTGEKVFLECVQDMDHENMFWYRQDPGLGLRLIYFSYDVKMKEKGDIPEGYSVSREKKERFSLILESASTNQTSMYLCASSSDLTGAYEQYFGPGTRLTVT.